This TCR beta chain was retrieved from a study of a mutant IDH1 vaccine in newly diagnosed glioma. As for the study in general: Mean patient age was about 40 years; approximately 62% were male and roughly 38% female.

Note on this clone: What it binds is unknown.

As to time point: week 35, safety follow-up. Alongside topical imiquimod, each dose of vaccine comprised 300 ug of mutant IDH1 20-mer peptide. In every donor, the tumor was a new WHO grade 3 or 4 IDH1-mutant, ATRX-lost astrocytoma. Data came from immunoSEQ multiplex PCR; TCRdb stores just in-frame clones and leaves some out. The sample has about 47,000 clones, approximately 90% seen once. CDR3 length: 15 amino acids. CDR1 SGHRS and CDR2 YFSETQ come from the germline V gene. V gave up 0 bases and J gave up 2 bases, with 11 bases separating them. General observations from the study: Induction of immune responses by the vaccine occurred in more than 85% of patients.

Source: PBMCs, taken from a glioma patient whose treatment included an IDH1 peptide vaccine. The source of this sequence is a woman aged 40 to 50 with glioma. This chain links TRBV5-1 with TRBJ2-5, with D maybe TRBD2 (5 bases). In DNA form, the CDR3 reads TGCGCCAGCAGCTTGGGGTTACGGGGACAAGAGACCCAGTACTTC. Translating gives CASSLGLRGQETQYF.